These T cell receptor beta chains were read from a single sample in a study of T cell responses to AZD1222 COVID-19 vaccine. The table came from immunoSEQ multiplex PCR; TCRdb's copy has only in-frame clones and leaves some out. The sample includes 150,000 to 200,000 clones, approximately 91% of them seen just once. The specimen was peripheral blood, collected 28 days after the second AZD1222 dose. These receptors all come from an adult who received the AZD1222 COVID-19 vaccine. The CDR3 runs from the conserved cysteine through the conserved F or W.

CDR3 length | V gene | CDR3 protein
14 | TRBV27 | CASNPHGANQPQHF
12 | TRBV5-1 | CASSLDRDTLYF
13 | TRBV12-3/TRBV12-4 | CASANLSGGGAFF
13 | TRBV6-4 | CASRQDLRETQYF
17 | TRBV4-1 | CASSQDLWSMGTDTQYF
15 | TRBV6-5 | CASSYRTGGYTEAFF
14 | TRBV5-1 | CASSSPGQGEAGFF
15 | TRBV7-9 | CASSLWGRGDYEQYF
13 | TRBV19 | CASSTYRGLEAFF
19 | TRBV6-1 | CASSEGDRGLAANTGELFF
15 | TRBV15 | CATQFLIGDNYGYTF
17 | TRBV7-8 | CASMSGLTAVAKNIQYF
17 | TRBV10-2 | CASSLTRLAKASYEQYF
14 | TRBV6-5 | CASGRAISSYEQYF
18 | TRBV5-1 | CASSLGAWRTGGTYEQYF
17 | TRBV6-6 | CASSPLVSPGGQETQYF
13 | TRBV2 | CASNPNGNQPQHF
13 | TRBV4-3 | CASSQDNMEEQYF
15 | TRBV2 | CASSPTDRGNTEAFF
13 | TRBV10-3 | CAIRAGTGHGYTF
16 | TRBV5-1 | CASRVYSGTGESPLHF
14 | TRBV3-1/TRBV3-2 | CASSQEAGDQPQHF
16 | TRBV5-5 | CASTLAGGQGYEKLFF
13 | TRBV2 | CASRGADTDTQYF
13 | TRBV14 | CASSSRGRETQYF
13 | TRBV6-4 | CASRRTGRDGYTF
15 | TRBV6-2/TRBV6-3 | CASSYSGSPVEKLFF
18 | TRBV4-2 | CASSQDFGLGLSGNTIYF
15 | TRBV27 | CASRPRGLPTGELFF
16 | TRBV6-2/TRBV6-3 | CASSYSPSGSSYEQYF
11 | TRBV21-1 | CASSPPRYGFF
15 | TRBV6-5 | CASRQQGGSLGGYTF
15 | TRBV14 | CASSRLLGTNEKLFF
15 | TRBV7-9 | CASRVSGTSGTEAFF
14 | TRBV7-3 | CASSKQGAMTEAFF
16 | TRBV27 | CASSFLGGNINQPQHF
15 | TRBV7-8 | CASSLLFDSVYGYTF
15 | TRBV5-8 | CASSSYSGGNQPQHF
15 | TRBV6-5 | CASSNLRTGHSPLHF
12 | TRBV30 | CAWVPGQGEAIF
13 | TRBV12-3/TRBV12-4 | CASSLVSAGGYTF
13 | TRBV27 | CASSFKSAGELFF
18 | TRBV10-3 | CAINAGLAGGISTDTQYF
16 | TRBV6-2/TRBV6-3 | CASSYWGTGMNTEAFF
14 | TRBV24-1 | CATSGGVSTSEQFF
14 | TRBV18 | CASSPSRETYEQYF
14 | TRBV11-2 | CASSIGTTGNTIYF
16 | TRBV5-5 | CASSPGDRMWPNEQFF
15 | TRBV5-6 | CASSLGNRPNYGYTF
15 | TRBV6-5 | CASRTDRGASYEQYF
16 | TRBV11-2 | CASSPIGGGPYNEQFF
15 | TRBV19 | CASSIFGQGASEAFF
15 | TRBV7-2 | CASNPGQGRTGELFF
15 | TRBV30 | CAWSLDRIGKNIQYF
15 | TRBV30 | CAWSGDRRGAYEQYF